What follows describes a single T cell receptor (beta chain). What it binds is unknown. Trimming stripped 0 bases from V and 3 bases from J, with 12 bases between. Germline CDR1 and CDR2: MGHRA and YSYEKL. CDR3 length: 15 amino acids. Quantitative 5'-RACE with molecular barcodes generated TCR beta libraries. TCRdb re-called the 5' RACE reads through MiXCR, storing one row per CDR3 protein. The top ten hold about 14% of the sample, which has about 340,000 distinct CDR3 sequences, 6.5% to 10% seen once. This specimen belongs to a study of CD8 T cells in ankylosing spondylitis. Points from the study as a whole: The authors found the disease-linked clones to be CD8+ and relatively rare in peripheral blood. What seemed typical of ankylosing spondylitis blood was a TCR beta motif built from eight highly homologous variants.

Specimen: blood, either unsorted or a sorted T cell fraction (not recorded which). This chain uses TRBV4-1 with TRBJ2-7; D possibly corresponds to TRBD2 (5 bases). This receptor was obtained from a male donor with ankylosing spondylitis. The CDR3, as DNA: TGCGCCAGCAGCCAAGATTATCCTGCGGGCTACGAGCAGTACTTC. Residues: CASSQDYPAGYEQYF.